These 22 T cell receptor beta chains were sequenced from one sample in a study of cytomegalovirus exposure and HLA in healthy donors. 13 Jbeta primers and 60 Vbeta primers were used for the PCR. Repertoires were generated with immunoSEQ multiplex PCR, while TCRdb's copy carries only in-frame clones and drops some. The profile shows around 70,000 clones, approximately 60% of them singletons. What was sequenced was PBMCs. The receptors here all came from a young man in good health and CMV-seronegative.

This clone showed up just a few times. The chain recombines TRBV5-3 with TRBJ1-6, with D unclear. Being an ORF, TRBV5-3 has a function that is uncertain. The CDR3 consists of 15 residues. V lost 0 bases to trimming and J lost 0 bases, with 4 bases between them. CDR3 sequence reads: CARSLAGSYNSPLHF. DNA of the CDR3: TGTGCCAGAAGCTTGGCCGGCTCCTATAATTCACCCCTCCACTTT.

The V and J genes are TRBV5-4 and TRBJ2-2; TRBD1 agrees at 10 bases. Per the germline V gene, CDR1 is SGHNT and CDR2 is YYREEE (reference sequence). The V segment lost 3 bases and the J segment 5 bases; nucleotides outside the gene matches: 4. The CDR3 covers 15 residues. In nucleotides, the CDR3 is TGTGCCAGCAGCTGGGGGACAGGGGCGACCGGGGAGCTGTTTTTT. It is translated as CASSWGTGATGELFF.

This clone was seen only a few times. V gene TRBV30 combines with J gene TRBJ2-3; a weak D match, TRBD2 (7 bases). This CDR3 contains 14 residues. The germline V gene encodes CDR1 GTSNPN and CDR2 SVGIG (reference sequence). The ends were cut back, 7 bases at V and 1 base at J, with 15 bases in the middle. CDR3 in DNA: TGTGCCTTTAGGGGGGGGCTGCGCACAGATACGCAGTATTTT. It yields the protein CAFRGGLRTDTQYF. The entire variable domain, with the rest obtained from reference TRBV30 and TRBJ2-3, is as follows: SQTIHQWPATLVQPVGSPLSLECTVEGTSNPNLYWYRQAAGRGLQLLFYSVGIGQISSEVPQNLSASRPQDRQFILSSKKLLLSDSGFYLCAFRGGLRTDTQYFGPGTRLTVL.

This chain connects TRBV2 to TRBJ2-7, with TRBD1 identical over 7 bases. The CDR3 consists of 14 residues. CDR1 SNHLY and CDR2 FYNNEI come from the germline V gene. The ends lost 3 bases at V and 5 bases at J; junction bases unmatched: 7. Here the CDR3 reads CASSDSQGMDEQYF. The CDR3, as DNA: TGTGCCAGCAGTGATTCACAGGGGATGGACGAGCAGTACTTC. The entire variable domain, with the rest obtained from reference TRBV2 and TRBJ2-7, is as follows: EPEVTQTPSHQVTQMGQEVILRCVPISNHLYFYWYRQILGQKVEFLVSFYNNEISEKSEIFDDQFSVERPDGSNFTLKIRSTKLEDSAMYFCASSDSQGMDEQYFGPGTRLTVT.

V usage is TRBV5-1 and J usage is TRBJ2-2; possibly TRBD1 for D (6 bases). Trimming pared 4 bases from V and 1 base from J, leaving 14 bases between. Germline CDR1 reads SGHRS; CDR2 reads YFSETQ. The length of the CDR3 is 16 residues. In DNA, the CDR3 is TGCGCCAGCAGCCCCCACACGACAGGGAACACCGGGGAGCTGTTTTTT. Translated: CASSPHTTGNTGELFF.

This chain uses TRBV9 with TRBJ2-7; 7 bases fit TRBD2. This CDR3 is 14 amino acids long. The germline V gene encodes CDR1 SGDLS and CDR2 YYNGEE. Trimming at V came to 3 bases and at J to 4 bases, leaving 7 bases not matched to a gene. The CDR3 DNA is TGTGCCAGCAGCGCGGGAGGTCGGGAATACGAGCAGTACTTC. This gives the protein CASSAGGREYEQYF.

The CDR3, as DNA: TGTGCCAGCAGCAGCAGGGGGAACCAAGAGACCCAGTACTTC. Encoded protein: CASSSRGNQETQYF. The chain carries TRBV13 and TRBJ2-5, with 7 bases fitting TRBD1. CDR3 size: 14 residues. Germline trimming cut 5 bases from V and 0 bases from J; bases unmatched to any gene: 3. Germline V gene data show CDR1 as PRHDT and CDR2 as FYEKMQ (reference sequence).

This clone occurred a few times. The chain couples TRBV6-5 to TRBJ1-2; D is ambiguous. V gave up 6 bases and J gave up 5 bases, with 13 bases separating them. The length of the CDR3 is 13 residues. The V gene's germline CDR1 is MNHEY and CDR2 SVGAGI. The CDR3 DNA sequence: TGTGCCAGCAGAAGAGGTGATCGGTATGGCTACACCTTC. Translation gives CASRRGDRYGYTF.

The genes are TRBV4-1 and TRBJ2-2; perhaps TRBD2 as D (7 bases). Germline V gene sequence: CDR1 MGHRA, CDR2 YSYEKL. The CDR3 contains 19 residues. Trimming stripped 0 bases from V and 1 base from J, with 18 bases between. The CDR3 bases are TGCGCCAGCAGCCAAGATAGCTGGCGCGGGGGCTTGAACACCGGGGAGCTGTTTTTT. Translating gives CASSQDSWRGGLNTGELFF.

The chain employs TRBV4-1 and TRBJ2-3, with D perhaps TRBD2 (5 bases). V was cut by 0 bases and J by 0 bases, with 10 bases left in between. There are 16 residues in the CDR3. CDR1 and CDR2 (germline): MGHRA, YSYEKL. CDR3 sequence reads: CASSQDDGESTDTQYF. The CDR3 coding sequence is TGCGCCAGCAGCCAAGATGACGGGGAGAGCACAGATACGCAGTATTTT.

V and J are TRBV5-4 and TRBJ2-5; TRBD2 aligns across 10 bases. V trimming: 1 base; J trimming: 5 bases; junction bases outside the gene matches: 5. There are 15 residues in the CDR3. Germline V gene lookup returns CDR1 SGHNT and CDR2 YYREEE (reference sequence). The CDR3 DNA reads as TGTGCCAGCAGCTTGCGGCTAGCGGGGGTTGAGACCCAGTACTTC. Translated, it gives CASSLRLAGVETQYF.

This rearrangement joins TRBV30 to TRBJ2-4; TRBD2 matches 15 bases. The CDR3 spans 19 residues. CDR1 GTSNPN and CDR2 SVGIG come from the germline V gene (reference sequence). J lost 0 bases, V lost 2 bases, and 8 bases had no gene match. The CDR3 loop reads CAWSSPGLAGGLAKNIQYF. As DNA, the CDR3 is TGTGCCTGGAGTTCACCGGGACTAGCGGGGGGTCTAGCCAAAAACATTCAGTACTTC.

The rearrangement uses TRBV7-9 and TRBJ2-3; possibly TRBD1 for D (5 bases). Germline V lookup: CDR1 SEHNR, CDR2 FQNEAQ (reference sequence). Trimming stripped 3 bases from V and 7 bases from J, with 14 bases between. This CDR3 contains 14 residues. CDR3: CASSLVVGHYTQYF. CDR3 nucleotides: TGTGCCAGCAGCTTGGTTGTGGGGCATTATACGCAGTATTTT.

The J gene is TRBJ2-2, the V gene TRBV4-2; 8 nucleotides match TRBD2. CDR3 length: 21 residues. V was clipped by 2 bases and J by 4 bases; unmatched bases: 21. From germline, CDR1 is LGHNA and CDR2 YNFKEQ. The CDR3: CASSQFLRGGSRLAGTGELFF. The CDR3 coding sequence is TGTGCCAGCAGCCAATTCTTAAGGGGAGGTAGTAGGCTAGCGGGCACCGGGGAGCTGTTTTTT.

The J gene is TRBJ2-6, the V gene TRBV7-7; D is ambiguous. Germline V CDR1 and CDR2: SSHAT, FNYEAQ (reference sequence). CDR3 length: 14 residues. Trimming left V 5 bases short and J 0 bases short, with 5 bases between. The CDR3 here is CASSVISGANVLTF. CDR3 sequence (DNA): TGTGCCAGCAGCGTAATCTCTGGGGCCAACGTCCTGACTTTC.

This clone occurred once. V is TRBV4-2 and J is TRBJ2-2; TRBD2 matches 11 bases. V was pared by 3 bases and J by 4 bases, with 7 bases of the junction left unmatched. The CDR3 runs 17 residues. Per germline, CDR1 LGHNA and CDR2 YNFKEQ. CDR3 sequence (DNA): TGTGCCAGCAGCCATACTATAGCGGGGGGGCCCACCGGGGAGCTGTTTTTT. Amino acids: CASSHTIAGGPTGELFF.

For this clone: Other DNA sequences from this sample encode an identical CDR3 as well. The chain uses TRBV7-9 and TRBJ1-1; no firm D call. The germline V and J ends were trimmed by 1 base and 4 bases, with 7 bases remaining between them. This CDR3 contains 13 residues. CDR1 and CDR2 from the germline V gene are SEHNR and FQNEAQ (reference sequence). CDR3 in amino acids: CASSLGGGTEAFF. The CDR3 DNA reads TGTGCCAGCAGCTTAGGAGGCGGCACTGAAGCTTTCTTT.

The chain carries TRBV25-1 and TRBJ2-3, with 13 positions matching TRBD2. Germline V lookup: CDR1 MGHDK, CDR2 SYGVNS. CDR3 length: 15 amino acids. V was pared by 6 bases and J by 4 bases, with 4 bases of the junction left unmatched. The CDR3 region has the DNA TGTGCCAGCAGCCCAACTAGCGGGGGGGCAGATACGCAGTATTTT. Its translation is CASSPTSGGADTQYF.

The chain is built from TRBV29-1 and TRBJ1-2, with 7 bases aligning to TRBD1. V lost 6 bases to trimming and J lost 8 bases; unmatched junction nucleotides: 9. CDR1 and CDR2 from the germline V gene are SQVTM and ANQGSEA. The CDR3 runs to 12 residues. CDR3 protein: CSVGPDRSGYTF. The CDR3 DNA is TGCAGCGTCGGTCCGGACAGGAGCGGCTACACCTTC.

This clone was observed a handful of times. This sequence joins TRBV15 and TRBJ1-5; no reliable D call. The CDR3 contains 15 residues. Per the germline V gene, CDR1 is LNHNV and CDR2 is YYDKDF (reference sequence). V lost 3 bases, J lost 0 bases, and 9 bases lay in between. This CDR3 reads CATSSRTRSNQPQHF. As DNA, the CDR3 is TGTGCCACCAGCAGCCGAACACGTAGCAATCAGCCCCAGCATTTT.

The V call is TRBV7-5, the J call TRBJ2-5; the table assigns TRBD2, which was not confirmed against the DNA. TRBV7-5 is marked as a pseudogene. This CDR3 region has 14 residues. As DNA, the CDR3 is TGTGCCAGAAGCATCCCGGGGTACCAAGAGACCCAGTACTTC. Protein: CARSIPGYQETQYF.

The rearrangement links TRBV28 to TRBJ2-7, with 7 bases matching TRBD1. This CDR3 comprises 17 residues. Germline V CDR1 and CDR2: MDHEN, SYDVKM. With 4 bases clipped from V and 2 bases from J, the junction kept 14 bases outside the gene matches. CDR3 coding DNA: TGTGCCAGCAGTTATTGGGCAGGGGGATCCCGTACCTACGAGCAGTACTTC. Its translation is CASSYWAGGSRTYEQYF.